These 17 T cell receptor beta chains came from one sample sequenced in a study of blood T cell repertoires in COVID-19. Produced via immunoSEQ multiplex PCR; TCRdb's table is partial and in-frame only. The sample lists approximately 120,000 clones; more than 75% were seen once. The sequenced sample consisted of peripheral blood. The receptors were sampled from a human donor in a cohort sampled during active COVID-19.

This chain connects TRBV9 to TRBJ2-3; 10 bases line up with TRBD2. The V and J ends lost 1 base and 5 bases, in that order; junction bases with no gene match: 7. CDR1 SGDLS and CDR2 YYNGEE come from the germline V gene. CDR3 length: 16 amino acids. DNA of the CDR3: TGTGCCAGCAGCGTATCAAGCGGGAGGGCCCTAGATACGCAGTATTTT. Translation: CASSVSSGRALDTQYF.

The chain recombines TRBV27 with TRBJ1-1, with a weak D call TRBD1 (5 bases). Germline lookup yields CDR1 MNHEY and CDR2 SMNVEV (reference sequence). The CDR3 is made up of 15 amino acids. Trimming pared 5 bases from V and 2 bases from J, leaving 15 bases between. The CDR3 DNA reads TGTGCCAGCAGTAGTTTTTGGGGCCTAAACACTGAAGCTTTCTTT. It encodes CASSSFWGLNTEAFF.

The chain combines TRBV27 with TRBJ1-6; D uncertain. CDR3 size: 15 residues. Trimming cost V 5 bases and J 8 bases, with 16 bases left between them. Germline V lookup: CDR1 MNHEY, CDR2 SMNVEV (reference sequence). The CDR3 protein is CASSPSGSRDSPLHF. DNA for the CDR3: TGTGCCAGCAGTCCATCCGGGTCACGGGATTCACCCCTCCACTTT.

This clone was picked up a small number of times. This chain links TRBV28 with TRBJ2-7; D unclear. The CDR3 totals 11 residues. Germline CDR1 MDHEN, CDR2 SYDVKM. Trimming pared 7 bases from V and 4 bases from J, leaving 8 bases between. The CDR3 DNA sequence: TGTGCCAGCACATCCCCATACGAGCAGTACTTC. This sequence encodes CASTSPYEQYF. Full variable domain (missing parts from reference TRBV28 and TRBJ2-7): DVKVTQSSRYLVKRTGEKVFLECVQDMDHENMFWYRQDPGLGLRLIYFSYDVKMKEKGDIPEGYSVSREKKERFSLILESASTNQTSMYLCASTSPYEQYFGPGTRLTVT.

The V call is TRBV10-2, the J call TRBJ1-5; D is unresolved. Germline-derived CDR1 and CDR2 are WSHSY and SAAADI. The germline V and J ends were trimmed by 3 bases and 0 bases, with 9 bases remaining between them. There are 15 residues in the CDR3. The CDR3 loop reads CASSDTVYSNQPQHF. The CDR3 coding sequence is TGCGCCAGCAGTGATACAGTTTATAGCAATCAGCCCCAGCATTTT.

This clone was observed a few times. The rearrangement uses TRBV28 and TRBJ2-1, with D unclear. The CDR3 extends over 11 amino acids. Trimming took off 11 bases at V and 1 base at J, with 6 bases between the two ends. Germline CDR1 MDHEN, CDR2 SYDVKM. CDR3 sequence: CAVFSYNEQFF. As DNA, the CDR3 is TGTGCCGTCTTTTCCTACAATGAGCAGTTCTTC.

The chain recombines TRBV7-9 with TRBJ1-5, with 7 bases lining up with TRBD1. The CDR3 covers 14 residues. Losses at the gene ends were 4 bases for V and 5 bases for J; bases not matched to a gene: 5. In germline, CDR1 is SEHNR, CDR2 FQNEAQ (reference sequence). CDR3 sequence: CASSYTGEYQPQHF. The CDR3 region has the DNA TGTGCCAGCAGCTATACAGGGGAATATCAGCCCCAGCATTTT.

The chain joins TRBV7-9 to TRBJ1-2; D possibly corresponds to TRBD1 (6 bases). The CDR3 length is 15 residues. Germline CDR1 is SEHNR and CDR2 is FQNEAQ (reference sequence). Trimming left V 5 bases short and J 5 bases short, with 18 bases between. The CDR3 protein is CASSDGRQGWYGYTF. Here the CDR3 DNA reads TGTGCCAGCAGCGACGGTCGCCAGGGGTGGTATGGCTACACCTTC.

In DNA, the CDR3 is TGTGCCATCAGCCTGACTAGCGGGAGGCCGCCAGATACGCAGTATTTT. Translating it yields CAISLTSGRPPDTQYF. The V and J genes are TRBV10-3 and TRBJ2-3, with 13 bases aligning to TRBD2. V lost 6 bases, J lost 4 bases, and 7 bases stayed unmatched. Germline assignment: CDR1 ENHRY and CDR2 SYGVKD. The CDR3 sequence is 16 residues long.

The chain joins TRBV13 to TRBJ2-5; unclear D gene. The CDR3 has 13 amino acids. Germline assignment: CDR1 PRHDT and CDR2 FYEKMQ (reference sequence). V gave up 0 bases and J gave up 3 bases, with 5 bases separating them. Here the CDR3 DNA reads TGTGCCAGCAGCTTAGGCCTAGAAGAGACCCAGTACTTC. Its translation: CASSLGLEETQYF.

The gene calls are TRBV24-1 and TRBJ2-5, with 7 bases lining up with TRBD1. The J segment lost 3 bases and the V segment lost 4 bases, leaving 7 bases of the junction unmatched. This CDR3 region has 15 residues. Germline CDR1 is KGHDR and CDR2 is SFDVKD. CDR3 sequence: CATSEPTGTKETQYF. The CDR3 bases are TGTGCCACCAGTGAACCGACAGGGACCAAAGAGACCCAGTACTTC.

The chain combines TRBV15 with TRBJ1-2, with D possibly matching TRBD1 (5 bases). V gave up 0 bases and J gave up 4 bases, with 9 bases separating them. Looked up from germline, CDR1 is LNHNV and CDR2 is YYDKDF (reference sequence). This CDR3 spans 14 amino acids. In DNA form, the CDR3 reads TGTGCCACCAGCAGAGATCGGGGGTCCTATGGCTACACCTTC. It translates to CATSRDRGSYGYTF.

The V and J genes are TRBV7-9 and TRBJ1-3; D gene ambiguous. The CDR3 is made up of 14 amino acids. Trimming stripped 5 bases from V and 0 bases from J, with 8 bases between. Germline-derived CDR1 and CDR2 are SEHNR and FQNEAQ (reference sequence). CDR3 coding DNA: TGTGCCAGCAGCGACACAAGCTCTGGAAACACCATATATTTT. Translating it yields CASSDTSSGNTIYF.

This chain links TRBV12-3 or TRBV12-4 with TRBJ2-7; no clear D gene. The germline V and J ends were trimmed by 4 bases and 6 bases, with 10 bases remaining between them. CDR3 length: 12 amino acids. The CDR3 coding sequence is TGTGCCAGCAGTTCTAATTTTGGCGAGCAGTACTTC. This encodes CASSSNFGEQYF.

On this clone itself: A read error may produce the germline difference seen at one junction end. The chain is built from TRBV7-7 and TRBJ2-2; the D is unclear. In germline, CDR1 is SSHAT, CDR2 FNYEAQ (reference sequence). The CDR3 has 15 amino acids. CDR3 residues: CASSLALVGTGELFF. CDR3 sequence (DNA): TGTGCTAGCAGCTTGGCTCTAGTAGGCACCGGGGAGCTGTTTTTT.

This chain uses TRBV6-1 with TRBJ1-3; D ambiguous. The germline gives CDR1 MNHNS, CDR2 SASEGT. Trimming took 0 bases from V and 4 from J, leaving 10 bases between them. There are 15 residues in the CDR3. The CDR3 nucleotides are TGTGCCAGCAGTGAAGCCGAAGTAGTCGGAAACACCATATATTTT. Translation: CASSEAEVVGNTIYF.

This sequence joins TRBV6-1 and TRBJ2-7; perhaps TRBD1 as D (6 bases). Trimming removed 7 bases from V and 2 bases from J, with 15 bases in between. The CDR3 totals 14 residues. Germline CDR1 MNHNS, CDR2 SASEGT. The DNA of the CDR3 is TGTGCCAGCACCTCGACAGGAAATCCCTACGAGCAGTACTTC. Protein product: CASTSTGNPYEQYF.